This TCR beta chain was sequenced for a study of blood T cell repertoires in COVID-19. Study overall: Italy, Spain and the United States were the sources of the convalescent and acute COVID-19 samples. Sources were T cells, B-cell-depleted T cells, or PBMCs; the material itself was cDNA or gDNA.

The authors' processing: The authors estimated nucleated cell counts from reference gene primer amplification. Data came from immunoSEQ multiplex PCR; TCRdb stores just in-frame clones and leaves some out. The DNA was the basis for D and trimming; V, J and clone size are from that table. The sample shows 130,000 or so clones, roughly 86% of them seen only once. There are 15 residues in the CDR3. V shed 4 bases and J shed 2 bases, with 9 bases lying between them. In germline, CDR1 is LGHNA, CDR2 YSLEER. The material sequenced was peripheral blood. V and J are TRBV4-3 and TRBJ2-6; the D is unclear. The sequence was collected from a woman in her sixties or seventies with acute or convalescent COVID-19. The CDR3 DNA reads as TGCGCCAGCAGCCCCCTGACTGCTGGGGCCAACGTCCTGACTTTC. It encodes CASSPLTAGANVLTF.